One and the same sample provided the 26 T cell receptor beta chains below, sequenced in a study of graft-versus-host responses after intestinal transplantation (dated by TCRdb to the early 2020s). Receptor amplification or capture employed the immunoSEQ multiplex PCR assay. TCRdb limited this immuneACCESS table to in-frame rearrangements with V and J called. A share of clones is missing; checked studies link under half to unresolved V genes, and the rest is unexplained. Within this sample are 95,000 to 150,000 clones, with 80% to 95% of them counted one time only. The ten top clones hold around 0.12% of the sample. Antigens of these TCRs are unknown. The time point label corresponds to: cells obtained before transplantation from donor or recipient. The sample here was unstimulated CD4+ T cells sorted from spleen or lymph node cells, taken before intestinal transplant. These receptors were obtained from a human donor who received an intestinal transplant.

The V call is TRBV6-1, the J call TRBJ1-3; D ambiguous. The CDR3 runs to 14 residues. V lost 2 bases, J lost 0 bases, and 5 bases lay in between. CDR1 MNHNS and CDR2 SASEGT come from the germline V gene. The CDR3 protein is CASSEQSSGNTIYF. The CDR3 DNA follows: TGTGCCAGCAGTGAACAGAGCTCTGGAAACACCATATATTTT.

The genes are TRBV9 and TRBJ2-6; D is unresolved. Trimming removed 3 bases from V and 0 bases from J, with 4 bases in between. The CDR3 is 14 residues long. Germline V lookup: CDR1 SGDLS, CDR2 YYNGEE. The CDR3 DNA reads TGTGCCAGCAGCGCCGTCTCTGGGGCCAACGTCCTGACTTTC. Translating gives CASSAVSGANVLTF.

The gene calls are TRBV15 and TRBJ2-1, with 11 bases lining up with TRBD2. V shed 0 bases and J 3 bases; nucleotides not matched to a gene: 7. The CDR3 sequence is 18 residues long. Germline CDR1 reads LNHNV; CDR2 reads YYDKDF (reference sequence). CDR3 nucleotide sequence: TGTGCCACCAGCAGAGACGGGGCGGGACTAGCGGACTACAATGAGCAGTTCTTC. Protein product: CATSRDGAGLADYNEQFF. Drawing the rest from reference TRBV15 and TRBJ2-1, the complete variable domain is DAMVIQNPRYQVTQFGKPVTLSCSQTLNHNVMYWYQQKSSQAPKLLFHYYDKDFNNEADTPDNFQSRRPNTSFCFLDIRSPGLGDTAMYLCATSRDGAGLADYNEQFFGPGTRLTVL.

The V and J genes are TRBV20-1 and TRBJ2-1; D gene unclear. V lost 3 bases and J 10 bases, leaving 7 bases between the germline ends. The CDR3 totals 10 residues. Germline assignment: CDR1 DFQATT and CDR2 SNEGSKA (reference sequence). DNA for the CDR3: TGCAGTGCTAGGACTGGAGAGCAGTTCTTC. It encodes CSARTGEQFF.

The gene calls are TRBV5-5 and TRBJ2-3; D is unresolved. The CDR3 extends over 15 amino acids. The germline gives CDR1 SGHKS, CDR2 YYEKEE (reference sequence). Deletions cut 0 bases from V and 2 bases from J, with 10 bases between. This CDR3 is CASSLVLGITDTQYF. In DNA, the CDR3 is TGTGCCAGCAGCTTGGTTTTAGGGATCACAGATACGCAGTATTTT.

The chain employs TRBV5-1 and TRBJ1-2; the match to TRBD1 covers 9 bases. V gave up 4 bases and J gave up 7 bases; unmatched junction bases: 5. Germline V gives CDR1 SGHRS, CDR2 YFSETQ. The CDR3 is made up of 13 amino acids. Here the CDR3 DNA reads TGCGCCAGCAGCCCAACAGGGGGCCCTGGCTACACCTTC. It encodes CASSPTGGPGYTF.

This chain uses TRBV14 with TRBJ2-5; 11 bases agree with TRBD1. Trimming took 3 bases from V and 5 from J; bases not matched to a gene: 5. CDR1 and CDR2 (germline): SGHDN, FVKESK. The CDR3 covers 15 residues. CDR3 in DNA: TGTGCCAGCAGCCAGGACAGGGGGCGCAGTGAGACCCAGTACTTC. Its translation is CASSQDRGRSETQYF.

This sequence joins TRBV18 and TRBJ2-1; 8 bases fit TRBD2. This CDR3 region has 15 residues. Germline V gene data show CDR1 as KGHSH and CDR2 as LQKENI. With 6 bases clipped from V and 10 bases from J, the junction kept 14 bases outside the gene matches. The CDR3: CASSSGLAGWVEQFF. DNA for the CDR3: TGTGCCAGCTCGTCCGGACTAGCCGGGTGGGTAGAGCAGTTCTTC.

CDR3 coding DNA: TGTGCCTGGAGTTCCCAGCCTACCTACGAGCAGTACTTC. The encoded protein is CAWSSQPTYEQYF. J is TRBJ2-7 and V is TRBV30; D uncertain. V lost 2 bases to trimming and J lost 2 bases, with 10 bases between them. The V gene's germline CDR1 is GTSNPN and CDR2 SVGIG (reference sequence). The CDR3 runs 13 residues. Drawing the rest from reference TRBV30 and TRBJ2-7, the complete variable domain is SQTIHQWPATLVQPVGSPLSLECTVEGTSNPNLYWYRQAAGRGLQLLFYSVGIGQISSEVPQNLSASRPQDRQFILSSKKLLLSDSGFYLCAWSSQPTYEQYFGPGTRLTVT.

The chain uses TRBV7-3 and TRBJ2-5; 13 positions agree with TRBD2. The ends lost 6 bases at V and 10 bases at J; junction bases unmatched: 8. The CDR3 has 14 amino acids. Germline CDR1 reads SGHTA; CDR2 reads FQGTGA. In DNA form, the CDR3 reads TGTGCCAGCAGTTCACTAGCGGGAGGGAGGGGCCAGTACTTC. Translation gives CASSSLAGGRGQYF.

V gene TRBV6-5 combines with J gene TRBJ2-6, with 8 bases that match TRBD1. Germline assignment: CDR1 MNHEY and CDR2 SVGAGI. Germline trimming cut 6 bases from V and 9 bases from J; bases unmatched to any gene: 4. The CDR3 contains 13 residues. The CDR3 protein is CASSPDRGNVLTF. CDR3 bases: TGTGCCAGCAGCCCAGACAGGGGCAACGTCCTGACTTTC.

The rearrangement links TRBV28 to TRBJ2-5; maybe TRBD2 (5 bases). Germline values: CDR1 MDHEN, CDR2 SYDVKM. This CDR3 spans 10 amino acids. The V gene lost 10 bases and the J gene lost 5 bases, with 8 bases spanning the gap. The chain's CDR3 is CATRGETQYF. In DNA form, the CDR3 reads TGTGCCACCAGAGGGGAGACCCAGTACTTC.

This chain joins TRBV5-1 and TRBJ2-1, with 7 bases matching TRBD2. The CDR3 is made up of 17 amino acids. V dropped 5 bases and J dropped 6; count of bases not matched to a gene: 17. Germline V gene sequence: CDR1 SGHRS, CDR2 YFSETQ. CDR3 sequence reads: CASSPGLHVGTTNEQFF. CDR3 sequence (DNA): TGCGCCAGCAGTCCAGGGCTTCACGTCGGGACTACCAATGAGCAGTTCTTC.

The rearrangement joins TRBV5-4 to TRBJ2-1; the D call may be TRBD1 or TRBD2 (5 bases each). Trimming removed 4 bases from V and 14 bases from J, with 16 bases in between. The CDR3 has 12 residues. CDR1 and CDR2 from the germline V gene are SGHNT and YYREEE (reference sequence). The CDR3 coding sequence is TGTGCCAGCAGCCGGGACGGTCCCCCTGAGTTCTTC. Translated: CASSRDGPPEFF.

There are a few counts of this clone. This sample includes further DNA sequences coding for the same CDR3. V gene TRBV6-5 combines with J gene TRBJ1-1, with D perhaps matching TRBD1 (5 bases). Germline V CDR1 and CDR2: MNHEY, SVGAGI. V lost 0 bases to trimming and J lost 0 bases, with 8 bases between them. The CDR3 totals 15 residues. The CDR3 DNA sequence: TGTGCCAGCAGTTACTCCCGACAGCTGAACACTGAAGCTTTCTTT. Residues: CASSYSRQLNTEAFF.

The gene calls are TRBV12-2 and TRBJ2-3; the table's D call TRBD2 went unverified against the DNA. TRBV12-2 is listed as a pseudogene. The CDR3 has 15 residues. The CDR3 region is CASRSPTSVGDTQYF. DNA of the CDR3: TGTGCAAGTCGCTCGCCGACTAGCGTCGGTGATACGCAGTATTTT.

The chain uses TRBV30 and TRBJ2-3, with D hard to call. The germline V gene has CDR1 GTSNPN and CDR2 SVGIG (reference sequence). V shed 3 bases and J shed 0 bases, with 7 bases lying between them. This CDR3 is 13 amino acids long. This chain's CDR3 is CAWSNPSTDTQYF. The CDR3 bases are TGTGCCTGGAGCAACCCTAGCACAGATACGCAGTATTTT.

The genes are TRBV28 and TRBJ1-5; D ambiguous. Between the trimmed V and J ends, which lost 0 bases and 0 bases, there was a span of 6 bases. CDR3 length equals 15 residues. The germline V gene has CDR1 MDHEN and CDR2 SYDVKM. CDR3 sequence reads: CASSLWELSNQPQHF. The CDR3 region has the DNA TGTGCCAGCAGTTTATGGGAGCTTAGCAATCAGCCCCAGCATTTT.

The rearrangement links TRBV9 to TRBJ2-7; D possibly corresponds to TRBD2 (6 bases). The CDR3 loop spans 14 amino acids. Trimming stripped 0 bases from V and 2 bases from J, with 9 bases between. Germline V gives CDR1 SGDLS, CDR2 YYNGEE. CDR3 amino acids: CASSVGPGAYEQYF. The CDR3 DNA is TGTGCCAGCAGCGTAGGTCCGGGAGCCTACGAGCAGTACTTC. Full variable domain (missing parts from reference TRBV9 and TRBJ2-7): DSGVTQTPKHLITATGQRVTLRCSPRSGDLSVYWYQQSLDQGLQFLIQYYNGEERAKGNILERFSAQQFPDLHSELNLSSLELGDSALYFCASSVGPGAYEQYFGPGTRLTVT.

The chain uses TRBV19 and TRBJ2-2; 8 bases fit TRBD1. Trimming took 6 bases from V and 7 from J; bases not matched to a gene: 7. This CDR3 contains 14 residues. Germline V gene lookup returns CDR1 LNHDA and CDR2 SQIVND (reference sequence). This CDR3 is CASRRTGNGGELFF. The DNA of the CDR3 is TGTGCCAGTAGGAGGACAGGGAACGGCGGGGAGCTGTTTTTT. The full variable domain, completed using reference TRBV19 and TRBJ2-2, is DGGITQSPKYLFRKEGQNVTLSCEQNLNHDAMYWYRQDPGQGLRLIYYSQIVNDFQKGDIAEGYSVSREKKESFPLTVTSAQKNPTAFYLCASRRTGNGGELFFGEGSRLTVL.

A note on this clone: The germline gene is not matched at one end of the junction; a read error may be the cause. The gene calls are TRBV5-1 and TRBJ1-1; 7 positions match TRBD1. Germline CDR1 is SGHRS and CDR2 is YFSETQ. This CDR3 is 16 amino acids long. CDR3 in amino acids: CASSLARARGDTEAFF. CDR3 DNA sequence: TGCGCCAGCAGTTTGGCCCGAGCCAGGGGGGACACTGAAGCTTTCTTT.

V is TRBV11-2 and J is TRBJ1-1, with 8 bases matching TRBD1. CDR1 and CDR2 from the germline V gene are SGHAT and FQNNGV. V lost 3 bases to trimming and J lost 0 bases; unmatched junction nucleotides: 9. The CDR3 totals 17 residues. CDR3 in DNA: TGTGCCAGCAGCTTCAGGGACAGGACTCCCATGAACACTGAAGCTTTCTTT. Its translation: CASSFRDRTPMNTEAFF.

This chain connects TRBV7-9 to TRBJ1-2; TRBD1 agrees at 12 bases. Germline trimming cut 5 bases from V and 4 bases from J; bases unmatched to any gene: 14. The CDR3 consists of 18 residues. Germline V gene lookup returns CDR1 SEHNR and CDR2 FQNEAQ (reference sequence). As DNA, the CDR3 is TGTGCCAGCAGCCTGAAGCCGGGACAGGGGGCCCTTGGCTATGGCTACACCTTC. It codes for CASSLKPGQGALGYGYTF. The full variable domain, rest sourced from reference TRBV7-9 and TRBJ1-2, is DTGVSQNPRHKITKRGQNVTFRCDPISEHNRLYWYRQTLGQGPEFLTYFQNEAQLEKSRLLSDRFSAERPKGSFSTLEIQRTEQGDSAMYLCASSLKPGQGALGYGYTFGSGTRLTVV.

The genes are TRBV7-2 and TRBJ2-3, with 7 bases matching TRBD1. J gave up 1 base and V 5 bases, and 9 bases lay outside the gene matches. The CDR3 runs 16 residues. Looked up from germline, CDR1 is SGHTA and CDR2 is FQGNSA. The DNA of the CDR3 is TGTGCCAGCAGCCTTCGACAGGGCCGAGGCACAGATACGCAGTATTTT. This sequence encodes CASSLRQGRGTDTQYF.

The chain has TRBV30 and TRBJ2-7; D is undetermined. V lost 2 bases, J lost 0 bases, and 8 bases lay in between. The CDR3 consists of 13 residues. Germline V gives CDR1 GTSNPN, CDR2 SVGIG (reference sequence). The CDR3 sequence is CAWSLAFSYEQYF. DNA of the CDR3: TGTGCCTGGAGTCTTGCGTTCTCCTACGAGCAGTACTTC.

In DNA form, the CDR3 reads TGTGCCACCAGCGGACATTACGAGCAGTACTTC. This encodes CATSGHYEQYF. The rearrangement uses TRBV15 and TRBJ2-7; D may be TRBD1 (5 bases). Deletions cut 5 bases from V and 4 bases from J, with 6 bases between. CDR1 is LNHNV, CDR2 YYDKDF, per germline (reference sequence). The length of the CDR3 is 11 residues.